These T cell receptor beta chains were read from a single sample in a study of identical twins. One entry per CDR3 protein results from TCRdb running MiXCR on the 5' RACE reads. The sample has 250,000 or so distinct CDR3 sequences; 5.5% to 7% are singletons. These data also formed part of another study, on yellow fever vaccine responses in identical twins.

Input material: memory (CD45RO+) T cells sorted from blood. These receptors were taken from a woman under 30 in good health. CDR3s include the opening cysteine and the closing phenylalanine or tryptophan. The D gene is left open where the match is weak. The size of a clone is reported for some rows only, either as once, few or many, or as a class for expanded clones.

J	size	D	V	CDR3	DNA
TRBJ2-1	many	NA	TRBV13	CASTIDYYSYNEQFF	TGTGCCAGCACCATCGACTACTACTCCTACAATGAGCAGTTCTTC
TRBJ2-3	few	TRBD2	TRBV7-6	CASSPGASGTLGTDTQYF	TGTGCCAGCAGCCCTGGCGCTAGCGGCACACTTGGGACAGATACGCAGTATTTT
TRBJ2-2	many	TRBD2	TRBV5-1	CASSLERSGGASGELFF	TGCGCCAGCAGCTTGGAGCGGAGCGGGGGGGCCTCCGGGGAGCTGTTTTTT
TRBJ2-5	few	NA	TRBV20-1	CTLSDGETQYF	TGCACCCTCTCAGACGGGGAGACCCAGTACTTC
TRBJ1-5	NA	NA	TRBV20-1	CSATRGGNQPQHF	TGCAGTGCTACCAGGGGCGGCAATCAGCCCCAGCATTTT
TRBJ1-1	few	TRBD1	TRBV5-6	CASSFPQGALVTEAFF	TGTGCCAGCAGCTTTCCGCAGGGGGCATTGGTTACTGAAGCTTTCTTT
TRBJ1-4	NA	NA	TRBV12-3/TRBV12-4	CALCLSTYPSVADNEKLFF	TGTGCCCTCTGTTTATCGACCTATCCTTCTGTAGCGGATAATGAAAAACTGTTTTTT
TRBJ1-6	many	NA	TRBV10-3	CAISGGSDSPLHF	TGTGCCATCAGTGGGGGGTCGGATTCACCCCTCCACTTT
TRBJ2-3	NA	TRBD2	TRBV11-1	CASSEGSRGSVATDTQYF	TGTGCCAGCAGCGAAGGGTCCCGCGGGAGTGTAGCCACAGATACGCAGTATTTT
TRBJ2-1	NA	NA	TRBV6-5	CASSYSWGADNEQFF	TGTGCCAGCAGTTACTCTTGGGGGGCGGACAATGAGCAGTTCTTC
TRBJ1-5	NA	NA	TRBV27	CASSLGQLNQPQHF	TGTGCCAGCAGCCTCGGACAGTTAAATCAGCCCCAGCATTTT
TRBJ2-1	NA	NA	TRBV5-1	CASSLARGVHNEQFF	TGCGCCAGCAGCTTGGCTCGCGGGGTTCACAATGAGCAGTTCTTC
TRBJ2-5	few	TRBD2	TRBV12-3/TRBV12-4	CASSQTSGTETQYF	TGTGCCAGCAGTCAGACTAGCGGTACGGAGACCCAGTACTTC
TRBJ2-1	many	TRBD2	TRBV3-1	CASSPGTSGNNEQFF	TGTGCCAGCAGCCCGGGGACTAGCGGTAACAATGAGCAGTTCTTC
TRBJ2-1	many	TRBD1	TRBV27	CASSYHRDRTLYEQFF	TGTGCCAGCAGTTACCACCGGGACAGGACCCTATATGAGCAGTTCTTC
TRBJ2-5	few	TRBD2	TRBV11-2	CASSSPTSGRQETQYF	TGTGCCAGCAGCTCCCCCACTAGCGGGCGCCAAGAGACCCAGTACTTC
TRBJ2-7	NA	TRBD2	TRBV28	CASSLAREGYEQYF	TGTGCCAGCAGTTTGGCCAGGGAGGGCTACGAGCAGTACTTC
TRBJ2-7	many	TRBD2	TRBV7-2	CASSSGTSGIEQYF	TGTGCCAGCAGCTCCGGGACTAGCGGGATAGAGCAGTACTTC
TRBJ2-1	many	TRBD2	TRBV28	CASSLSSGRTYSYNEQFF	TGTGCCAGCAGTTTATCTAGCGGGAGGACCTACTCCTACAATGAGCAGTTCTTC
TRBJ2-7	many	TRBD1	TRBV5-1	CASGRTGGSYEQYF	TGCGCCAGCGGTAGGACAGGGGGATCCTACGAGCAGTACTTC
TRBJ2-5	many	NA	TRBV18	CASSDDRSGETQYF	TGTGCCAGCTCAGATGACAGGAGTGGAGAGACCCAGTACTTC
TRBJ1-5	NA	TRBD1	TRBV20-1	CSARPRGGYQPQHF	TGCAGTGCTAGACCCAGGGGGGGCTATCAGCCCCAGCATTTT
TRBJ2-7	few	TRBD2	TRBV10-3	CAIAPSGNYEQYF	TGTGCCATCGCCCCTAGCGGGAACTACGAGCAGTACTTC
TRBJ1-5	many	NA	TRBV6-5	CASSWGRGNQPQHF	TGTGCCAGCAGTTGGGGACGGGGGAATCAGCCCCAGCATTTT
TRBJ1-3	few	NA	TRBV7-6	CASSLLAGAGNTIYF	TGTGCCAGCAGCTTGCTCGCGGGGGCTGGAAACACCATATATTTT
TRBJ2-7	many	NA	TRBV20-1	CSARGGYEQYF	TGCAGTGCTAGAGGGGGCTACGAGCAGTACTTC
TRBJ2-3	NA	NA	TRBV19	CASSMRFSTDTQYF	TGTGCCAGTAGTATGAGATTTAGCACAGATACGCAGTATTTT
TRBJ2-1	many	NA	TRBV7-6	CASSMAGTKVNNEQFF	TGTGCCAGCAGCATGGCCGGGACAAAGGTAAACAATGAGCAGTTCTTC
TRBJ2-1	NA	NA	TRBV29-1	CSVEGIYNEQFF	TGCAGCGTTGAGGGGATCTACAATGAGCAGTTCTTC
TRBJ2-1	few	TRBD1	TRBV20-1	CSASWDRDNEQFF	TGCAGTGCTAGTTGGGACAGGGACAATGAGCAGTTCTTC
TRBJ2-7	NA	TRBD1	TRBV2	CASSGDRIFYEQYF	TGTGCCAGCAGTGGGGACAGGATTTTCTACGAGCAGTACTTC
TRBJ1-4	few	NA	TRBV28	CASSHSGAGNEKLFF	TGTGCCAGCAGTCATTCGGGGGCCGGTAATGAAAAACTGTTTTTT